The present T cell receptor (beta chain) was sequenced within a study of cytomegalovirus exposure and HLA in healthy donors. CDR3 size: 14 residues. Per germline, CDR1 SGHTA and CDR2 FQGNSA. V lost 4 bases, J lost 10 bases, and 3 bases stayed unmatched. PCR was performed using 60 Vbeta and 13 Jbeta primers. Only in-frame clones appear in the TCRdb table, and some are missing; sequencing was by immunoSEQ multiplex PCR. The table shows roughly 250,000 clones, with under 80% occurring only once. The sample taken for sequencing was PBMCs. This chain links TRBV7-2 with TRBJ2-1; the match to TRBD2 covers 14 bases. The sequence derives from a female donor in good health and CMV-seronegative. The CDR3 DNA reads as TGTGCCAGCAGCTCGGGGACTAGCGGGAGCGAGCAGTTCTTC. Its protein is CASSSGTSGSEQFF.